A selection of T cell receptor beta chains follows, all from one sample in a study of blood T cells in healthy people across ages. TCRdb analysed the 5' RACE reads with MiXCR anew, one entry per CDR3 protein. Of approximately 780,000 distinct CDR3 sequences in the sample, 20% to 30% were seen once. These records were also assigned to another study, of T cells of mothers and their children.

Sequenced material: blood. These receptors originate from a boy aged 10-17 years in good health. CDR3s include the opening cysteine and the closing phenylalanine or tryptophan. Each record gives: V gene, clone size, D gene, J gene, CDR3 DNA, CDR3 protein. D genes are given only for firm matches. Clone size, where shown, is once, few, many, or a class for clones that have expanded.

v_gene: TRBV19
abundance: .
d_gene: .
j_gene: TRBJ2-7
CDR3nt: TGTGCCACAGGAGGTGGAGGCCCCTCCTACGAGCAGTACTTC
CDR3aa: CATGGGGPSYEQYF

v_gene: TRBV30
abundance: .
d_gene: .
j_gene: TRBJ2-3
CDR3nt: TGTGCCTGGAGTAATTCGGGGGACACAGATACGCAGTATTTT
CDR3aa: CAWSNSGDTDTQYF

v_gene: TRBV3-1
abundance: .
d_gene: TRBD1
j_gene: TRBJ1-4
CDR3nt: TGTGCCAGCAGCTACAGGGGGCCTAACGAGAAACTGTTTTTT
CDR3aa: CASSYRGPNEKLFF

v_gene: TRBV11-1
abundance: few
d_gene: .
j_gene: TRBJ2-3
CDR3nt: TGTGCCAGCAGCCAGCCGGCAGATACGCAGTATTTT
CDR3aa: CASSQPADTQYF

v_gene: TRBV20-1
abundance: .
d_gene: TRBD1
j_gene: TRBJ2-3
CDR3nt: TGCAGTGCCGCGACAGGGAGCAGGGATACGCAGTATTTT
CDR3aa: CSAATGSRDTQYF

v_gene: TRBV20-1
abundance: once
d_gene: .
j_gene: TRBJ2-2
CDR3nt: TGCAGTGCTTCCGTGTGGGGGGCCGGTACCGGGGAGCTGTTTTTT
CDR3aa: CSASVWGAGTGELFF

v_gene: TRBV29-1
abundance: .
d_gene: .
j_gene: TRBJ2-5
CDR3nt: TGCAGCGTTGACAGGGCCCAAGAGACCCAGTACTTC
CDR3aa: CSVDRAQETQYF

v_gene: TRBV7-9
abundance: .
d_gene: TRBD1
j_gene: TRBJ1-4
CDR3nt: TGTGCCAGCAGCCCCCATTTGGGACAGGGGGATGAAAAACTGTTTTTT
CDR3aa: CASSPHLGQGDEKLFF

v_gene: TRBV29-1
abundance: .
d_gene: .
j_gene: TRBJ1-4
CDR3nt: TGCAGCGTTGAATACAGGGAATCCAATGAAAAACTGTTTTTT
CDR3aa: CSVEYRESNEKLFF

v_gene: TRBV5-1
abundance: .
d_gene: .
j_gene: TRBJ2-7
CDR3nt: TGCGCCAGCAGCGGAATTGGAGGCGGGGACCCCTACGAGCAGTACTTC
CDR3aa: CASSGIGGGDPYEQYF

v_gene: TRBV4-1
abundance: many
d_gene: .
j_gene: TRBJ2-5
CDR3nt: TGCGCCAGCAGCCAAGATTGGCAGGGGGGAGAGACCCAGTACTTC
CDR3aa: CASSQDWQGGETQYF

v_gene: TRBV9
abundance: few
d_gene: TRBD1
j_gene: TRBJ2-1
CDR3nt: TGTGCCAGCAGCGTCGACAGGGGGTTAAATGAGCAGTTCTTC
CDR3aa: CASSVDRGLNEQFF